What follows are 32 T cell receptor beta chains derived from one specimen sequenced in a study of T cells in Graves' hyperthyroidism and ophthalmopathy. It was RNA transcripts that yielded the amplified TCR beta CDR3 regions. HTBI primers were employed in a first-round RT-PCR of the TCR CDR3. TCRdb reprocessed the multiplex PCR reads with MiXCR, giving one entry per CDR3 protein. Seen here are 600,000 to 850,000 distinct CDR3 sequences, roughly a sixth observed once, and the top ten hold roughly a sixth. The source material was blood. The receptors were gathered from a woman in her forties or fifties with Graves' hyperthyroidism that later progressed to Graves' ophthalmopathy.

This clonotype was detected a few times. DNA of the CDR3: TGTGCCAGTAGTAGGACAGGGGCCATCGTTGCCGGGGAGCTGTTTTTT. Its translation is CASSRTGAIVAGELFF. The chain employs TRBV19 and TRBJ2-2; 9 bases are a match to TRBD1. Germline-derived CDR1 and CDR2 are LNHDA and SQIVND (reference sequence). The length of the CDR3 is 16 residues. With V trimmed by 4 bases and J by 6 bases, 9 bases remained unmatched.

In its sample, this clonotype was seen a few times. The rearrangement uses TRBV18 and TRBJ1-6; TRBD1 might be the D (5 bases). V lost 8 bases and J 8 bases, leaving 13 bases between the germline ends. The CDR3 has 13 residues. Germline assignment: CDR1 KGHSH and CDR2 LQKENI. The CDR3 loop reads CASHGGRDSPLHF. DNA of the CDR3: TGTGCCAGCCACGGGGGTAGGGATTCACCCCTCCACTTT.

The chain's CDR3 is CASRLQGFGADTQYF. The CDR3 DNA reads as TGTGCCAGCAGATTACAGGGGTTTGGTGCAGATACGCAGTATTTT. The chain uses TRBV11-2 and TRBJ2-3; 7 bases are shared with TRBD1. CDR1 is SGHAT, CDR2 FQNNGV, per germline. Trimming removed 6 bases from V and 4 bases from J; junction bases left unmatched: 10. The CDR3 is 15 residues long.

V usage is TRBV6-1 and J usage is TRBJ1-1; the D is unclear. V was shortened by 5 bases and J by 8 bases, with 21 bases between the two germline ends. The CDR3 extends over 15 amino acids. The germline CDR1 and CDR2 sequences are MNHNS and SASEGT. CDR3 protein: CASSYSRRTDREAFF. The CDR3 DNA is TGTGCCAGCAGTTATAGCCGCAGGACGGATCGAGAAGCTTTCTTT.

In its sample, this clonotype was seen many times. This rearrangement joins TRBV3-1 to TRBJ1-2; TRBD1 agrees at 8 bases. J gave up 6 bases and V 0 bases, and 6 bases lay outside the gene matches. The CDR3 runs 15 residues. CDR1 and CDR2 (germline): LGHDT, YNNKEL (reference sequence). Here the CDR3 DNA reads TGTGCCAGCAGCCAAGATCACAGGGGGGGCGATGGCTACACCTTC. It encodes CASSQDHRGGDGYTF.

In this sample, this clonotype turned up a few times. V and J are TRBV2 and TRBJ2-3; 9 bases match TRBD2. The CDR3 length is 16 residues. Germline V CDR1 and CDR2: SNHLY, FYNNEI. With V trimmed by 1 base and J by 3 bases, 5 bases remained unmatched. DNA of the CDR3: TGTGCCAGCAGTGAAGGGGCGGGGGGGCTGACAGATACGCAGTATTTT. It specifies CASSEGAGGLTDTQYF.

This clonotype was counted ten times or more. V is TRBV7-9 and J is TRBJ2-2, with 8 bases identical to TRBD2. Germline CDR1 is SEHNR and CDR2 is FQNEAQ (reference sequence). CDR3 length: 15 residues. With V trimmed by 3 bases and J by 0 bases, 0 bases remained unmatched. The CDR3 DNA reads TGTGCCAGCAGCTTTAGCGGGACGAACACCGGGGAGCTGTTTTTT. This translates into CASSFSGTNTGELFF.

The V call is TRBV7-2, the J call TRBJ1-1, with a weak D call TRBD1 (5 bases). The germline V gene encodes CDR1 SGHTA and CDR2 FQGNSA. Trimming took off 2 bases at V and 2 bases at J, with 24 bases between the two ends. CDR3 length equals 19 residues. CDR3 coding DNA: TGTGCCAGCAGCTTATTCTGGTCCGGGACGAGAAGGTTAAACACTGAAGCTTTCTTT. Translating gives CASSLFWSGTRRLNTEAFF.

This clonotype has ten or more counts. The chain is built from TRBV2 and TRBJ2-1; 14 bases map to TRBD2. The germline V gene has CDR1 SNHLY and CDR2 FYNNEI. V dropped 6 bases and J dropped 9; count of bases not matched to a gene: 7. This CDR3 has 15 residues. CDR3 sequence: CASRGLAGEAGEQFF. The DNA of the CDR3 is TGTGCCAGCAGGGGACTAGCGGGGGAAGCTGGTGAGCAGTTCTTC.

The rearrangement links TRBV5-1 to TRBJ1-1; no clear D gene. The CDR3 runs to 13 residues. With 3 bases removed from V and 10 bases from J, the gap between germline ends came to 16 bases. Per germline, CDR1 SGHRS and CDR2 YFSETQ. The CDR3 here is CASSSLTVSGAFF. As DNA, the CDR3 is TGCGCCAGCAGCTCCCTGACGGTATCTGGAGCTTTCTTT.

This clonotype was seen many times. V gene TRBV12-3 or TRBV12-4 combines with J gene TRBJ2-1, with 7 bases aligning to TRBD1. The CDR3 runs 16 residues. V lost 5 bases to trimming and J lost 4 bases; unmatched junction nucleotides: 11. CDR3 nucleotide sequence: TGTGCCAGCAGTAAGCCGACAGGGTATTATTACAATGAGCAGTTCTTC. This sequence encodes CASSKPTGYYYNEQFF.

This clonotype was recorded a few times. Written as DNA, the CDR3 is TGCGCCAGCAGTCCCCAGGAGAGCTATGGCTACACCTTC. Translating it yields CASSPQESYGYTF. The rearrangement joins TRBV10-2 to TRBJ1-2; D is unclear. V lost 5 bases and J 4 bases, leaving 11 bases between the germline ends. Germline V gives CDR1 WSHSY, CDR2 SAAADI. The CDR3 contains 13 residues.

This clonotype was detected many times. The gene calls are TRBV7-9 and TRBJ2-7; D is unresolved. The CDR3 spans 11 residues. The germline V gene has CDR1 SEHNR and CDR2 FQNEAQ (reference sequence). V was pared by 6 bases and J by 2 bases, with 5 bases between. The CDR3 nucleotides read TGTGCCAGCAGTGACGCCTACGAGCAGTACTTC. This codes for CASSDAYEQYF.

This clonotype turned up a few times. The chain has TRBV10-2 and TRBJ1-6; TRBD1 matches 10 bases. The V and J ends lost 6 bases and 9 bases, in that order; junction bases with no gene match: 11. CDR1 and CDR2 (germline): WSHSY, SAAADI. The CDR3 runs 16 residues. The CDR3 sequence: CASRPPRDRGSSPLHF. For the CDR3, the DNA is TGCGCCAGCAGACCACCCCGGGACAGGGGATCTTCACCCCTCCACTTT.

The chain uses TRBV19 and TRBJ1-5, with 9 bases fitting TRBD1. The CDR3 contains 15 residues. In germline, CDR1 is LNHDA, CDR2 SQIVND (reference sequence). J gave up 3 bases and V 5 bases, and 5 bases lay outside the gene matches. The DNA for the CDR3 is TGTGCCAGTAGTTCAACAGGGGGCGTCAATCAGCCCCAGCATTTT. Its translation: CASSSTGGVNQPQHF.

J is TRBJ2-5 and V is TRBV29-1; 7 bases agree with TRBD1. The CDR3 length is 14 residues. Germline CDR1 and CDR2: SQVTM and ANQGSEA. J lost 4 bases, V lost 2 bases, and 7 bases had no gene match. CDR3 region: CSVEPSTGIETQYF. The CDR3 DNA reads TGCAGCGTTGAACCTTCGACAGGGATAGAGACCCAGTACTTC.

This clonotype came up many times. The rearrangement joins TRBV2 to TRBJ1-5; tentative D call: TRBD1 (5 bases). The CDR3 is 15 residues long. The V and J ends lost 3 bases and 3 bases respectively, with 12 bases between them. Germline values: CDR1 SNHLY, CDR2 FYNNEI. CDR3 DNA: TGTGCCAGCAGTGAGGAGAGGGGCCCCAATCAGCCCCAGCATTTT. Protein: CASSEERGPNQPQHF.

This sequence joins TRBV7-6 and TRBJ2-3, with 9 bases matching TRBD1. The CDR3 is 14 residues long. Germline V gene sequence: CDR1 SGHVS, CDR2 FNYEAQ. The V segment lost 5 bases and the J segment 6 bases; nucleotides outside the gene matches: 6. The CDR3 reads CASSRTGAGDTQYF. In DNA form, the CDR3 reads TGTGCCAGCAGCCGGACAGGGGCGGGGGATACGCAGTATTTT.

This chain uses TRBV6-2 or TRBV6-3 with TRBJ2-7; 10 bases line up with TRBD1. This CDR3 is built from 13 residues. V was pared by 10 bases and J by 6 bases, with 9 bases of the junction left unmatched. Germline V gene data show CDR1 as MNHEY and CDR2 as SVGEGT. This CDR3 reads CAIRGTGVFEQYF. CDR3 DNA: TGTGCCATCCGCGGGACAGGGGTTTTCGAGCAGTACTTC.

In this sample, this clonotype turned up many times. V gene TRBV4-2 combines with J gene TRBJ2-7; D ambiguous. Per the germline V gene, CDR1 is LGHNA and CDR2 is YNFKEQ. V was pared by 1 base and J by 1 base, with 11 bases between. The CDR3 runs to 15 residues. CDR3 bases: TGTGCCAGCAGCCAAGTTAAGGGAATTTCCTACGAGCAGTACTTC. Protein: CASSQVKGISYEQYF.

This clonotype was seen only a few times. V gene TRBV5-1 combines with J gene TRBJ1-6, with D perhaps TRBD1 (5 bases). In germline, CDR1 is SGHRS, CDR2 YFSETQ. The CDR3 has 14 amino acids. Between the trimmed V and J ends, which lost 0 bases and 11 bases, there was a span of 12 bases. The CDR3 protein is CASSLGGEETPLHF. As DNA, the CDR3 is TGCGCCAGCAGCTTGGGGGGGGAAGAGACACCCCTCCACTTT.

The chain links TRBV5-1 to TRBJ2-1; 9 bases fit TRBD1. CDR3 length equals 18 residues. The J segment lost 8 bases and the V segment lost 0 bases, leaving 15 bases of the junction unmatched. Germline V gives CDR1 SGHRS, CDR2 YFSETQ. This CDR3 reads CASSLATVSGQGSHEQFF. The CDR3 coding sequence is TGCGCCAGCAGCTTGGCCACTGTATCGGGACAGGGTTCCCATGAGCAGTTCTTC.

The V gene is TRBV5-1, the J gene TRBJ1-1, with 7 bases fitting TRBD1. V was clipped by 3 bases and J by 6 bases; unmatched bases: 5. Germline V CDR1 and CDR2: SGHRS, YFSETQ. This CDR3 has 13 residues. The CDR3 DNA sequence: TGCGCCAGCAGCTCCGGGACAGAACCTGAAGCTTTCTTT. It translates to CASSSGTEPEAFF.

Many counts were recorded for this clonotype. This chain connects TRBV3-1 to TRBJ2-4, with TRBD1 as a possible D gene (7 bases). The CDR3 extends over 16 amino acids. V was trimmed by 1 base and J by 8 bases, leaving 18 bases between them. Looked up from germline, CDR1 is LGHDT and CDR2 is YNNKEL (reference sequence). The CDR3 region is CASSQGPGGLRDIQYF. The DNA for the CDR3 is TGTGCCAGCAGCCAAGGCCCAGGGGGACTCCGGGACATTCAGTACTTC.

The chain employs TRBV7-9 and TRBJ2-7; TRBD2 might be the D (7 bases). Germline V CDR1 and CDR2: SEHNR, FQNEAQ (reference sequence). The V end was cut by 5 bases, the J end by 5 bases, with 13 bases between. The CDR3 runs 13 residues. For the CDR3, the DNA is TGTGCCAGCAGCCCGGAGGGGGGGAACGAGCAGTACTTC. Its translation: CASSPEGGNEQYF.

In its sample, this clonotype was seen many times. The V and J genes are TRBV5-1 and TRBJ1-2, with 10 positions matching TRBD1. V gave up 3 bases and J gave up 5 bases; unmatched junction bases: 4. Germline loops: CDR1 SGHRS, CDR2 YFSETQ. The CDR3 extends over 14 amino acids. This CDR3 reads CASSSGTGEYGYTF. DNA of the CDR3: TGCGCCAGCAGCTCGGGGACAGGGGAATATGGCTACACCTTC.

This clonotype came up many times. The V gene is TRBV5-1, the J gene TRBJ1-1; 7 bases line up with TRBD1. The V gene's germline CDR1 is SGHRS and CDR2 YFSETQ. CDR3 size: 17 residues. V dropped 2 bases and J dropped 0; count of bases not matched to a gene: 10. The chain's CDR3 is CASSLVTGEQMNTEAFF. The CDR3, as DNA: TGCGCCAGCAGCTTAGTCACAGGGGAACAAATGAACACTGAAGCTTTCTTT.

The sample holds many counts of this clonotype. The J gene is TRBJ2-1, the V gene TRBV5-1; 10 nucleotides line up with TRBD1. CDR3 length: 14 amino acids. From germline, CDR1 is SGHRS and CDR2 YFSETQ. Germline trimming cut 3 bases from V and 6 bases from J; bases unmatched to any gene: 3. CDR3 residues: CASSWGQGFNEQFF. DNA for the CDR3: TGCGCCAGCAGCTGGGGACAGGGGTTCAATGAGCAGTTCTTC.

This clonotype has only a few counts. The chain combines TRBV9 with TRBJ1-2; 7 bases fit TRBD1. V lost 4 bases to trimming and J lost 5 bases; unmatched junction nucleotides: 8. This CDR3 region has 14 residues. Germline loops: CDR1 SGDLS, CDR2 YYNGEE. The CDR3 spells CASSTRDSFYGYTF. CDR3 nucleotide sequence: TGTGCCAGCAGCACCCGGGACAGCTTTTATGGCTACACCTTC.

The genes are TRBV6-1 and TRBJ1-6; D uncertain. Trimming stripped 8 bases from V and 2 bases from J, with 10 bases between. The CDR3 contains 14 residues. Germline V gives CDR1 MNHNS, CDR2 SASEGT. The CDR3 reads CASGRDAYNSPLHF. DNA for the CDR3: TGTGCCAGCGGAAGGGATGCCTATAATTCACCCCTCCACTTT.

This clonotype was counted a few times. The chain carries TRBV7-3 and TRBJ2-1; 8 bases match TRBD2. The ends lost 5 bases at V and 7 bases at J; junction bases unmatched: 7. CDR1 SGHTA and CDR2 FQGTGA come from the germline V gene. The CDR3 has 14 residues. The CDR3 here is CASSPQRGLNEQFF. CDR3 bases: TGTGCCAGCAGCCCTCAGCGGGGGCTAAATGAGCAGTTCTTC.

J is TRBJ2-1 and V is TRBV6-2 or TRBV6-3; D may be TRBD1 or TRBD2 (5 bases each). There are 14 residues in the CDR3. With 7 bases removed from V and 4 bases from J, the gap between germline ends came to 14 bases. Germline CDR1 reads MNHEY; CDR2 reads SVGEGT. CDR3 sequence (DNA): TGTGCCAGCATGATCCGGGACGGGTACAATGAGCAGTTCTTC. This encodes CASMIRDGYNEQFF.